The source of this TCR beta chain is a study of Graves' ophthalmopathy and Graves' hyperthyroidism. Study in general: Peripheral blood sampling preceded any treatment and occurred at initial diagnosis.

The V segment lost 4 bases and the J segment 2 bases; nucleotides outside the gene matches: 4. CDR3 length: 16 amino acids. Researchers took RNA transcripts and amplified TCR beta CDR3 regions from them. Second-round multiplex PCR followed a first-round RT-PCR using HTBI primers. TCRdb reprocessed the multiplex PCR reads with MiXCR, giving one entry per CDR3 protein. The table lists 500,000 to 700,000 distinct CDR3 sequences, about a fifth of them singletons. Orbital computed tomography and thyroid ultrasound, along with TRAb, serum thyroxine and clinical symptoms, underpinned diagnosis. A volume of over 9 ml of fresh peripheral blood supplied the PBMCs. Concerning this clonotype: The antigen is not known.

Study-wide results and limits: Blood repertoires reportedly contained most expanded thyroid clonotypes above 0.001 frequency.

The chain recombines TRBV12-3 or TRBV12-4 with TRBJ1-3; 11 bases match TRBD1. The receptor was derived from a woman aged 18-35 years with stable Graves' hyperthyroidism. Some clones in this sample may be carry-over from other donors' samples. Sequencing input: peripheral blood. The CDR3: CASSWADRGPGNTIYF. The CDR3 DNA sequence: TGTGCCAGCAGTTGGGCGGACAGGGGGCCTGGAAACACCATATATTTT.